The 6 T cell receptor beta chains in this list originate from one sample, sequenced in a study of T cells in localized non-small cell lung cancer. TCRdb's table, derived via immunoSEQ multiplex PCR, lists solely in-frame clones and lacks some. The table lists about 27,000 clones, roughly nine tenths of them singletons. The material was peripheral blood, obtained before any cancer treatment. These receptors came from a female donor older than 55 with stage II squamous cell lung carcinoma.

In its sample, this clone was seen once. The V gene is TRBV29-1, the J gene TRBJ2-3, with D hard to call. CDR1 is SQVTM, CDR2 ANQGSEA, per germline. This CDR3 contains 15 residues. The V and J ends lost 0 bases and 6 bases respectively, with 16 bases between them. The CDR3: CSVEDPRPPMDTQYF. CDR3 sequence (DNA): TGCAGCGTTGAAGATCCTCGACCCCCCATGGATACGCAGTATTTT.

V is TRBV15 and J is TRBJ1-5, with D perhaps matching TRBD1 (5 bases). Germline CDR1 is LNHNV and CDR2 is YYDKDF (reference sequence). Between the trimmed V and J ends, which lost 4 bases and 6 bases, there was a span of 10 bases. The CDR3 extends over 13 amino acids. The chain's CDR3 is CATSTQGGQPQHF. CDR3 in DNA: TGTGCCACCAGCACCCAGGGAGGTCAGCCCCAGCATTTT.

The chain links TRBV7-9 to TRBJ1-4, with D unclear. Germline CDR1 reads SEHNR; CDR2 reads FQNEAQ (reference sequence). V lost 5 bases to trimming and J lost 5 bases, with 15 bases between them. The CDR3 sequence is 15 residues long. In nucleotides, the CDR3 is TGTGCCAGCAGCACCGACATTAGGATGAATGAAAAACTGTTTTTT. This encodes CASSTDIRMNEKLFF.

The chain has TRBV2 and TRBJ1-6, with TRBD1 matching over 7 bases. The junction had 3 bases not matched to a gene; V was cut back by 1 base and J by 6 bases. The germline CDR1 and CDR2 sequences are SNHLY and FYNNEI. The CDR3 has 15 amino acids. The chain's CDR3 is CASSEEGQINSPLHF. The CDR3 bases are TGTGCCAGCAGTGAAGAGGGACAGATTAATTCACCCCTCCACTTT.

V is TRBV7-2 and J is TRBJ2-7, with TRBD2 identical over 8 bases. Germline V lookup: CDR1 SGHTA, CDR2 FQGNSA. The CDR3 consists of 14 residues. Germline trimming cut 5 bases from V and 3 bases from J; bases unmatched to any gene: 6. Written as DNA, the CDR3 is TGTGCCAGCAGCACCAGCGGGGGTGGCTACGAGCAGTACTTC. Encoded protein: CASSTSGGGYEQYF.

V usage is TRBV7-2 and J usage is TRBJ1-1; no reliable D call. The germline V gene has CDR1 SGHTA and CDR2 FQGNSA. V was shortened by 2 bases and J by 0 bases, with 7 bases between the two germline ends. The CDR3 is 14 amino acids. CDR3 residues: CASSLMRLNTEAFF. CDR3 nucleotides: TGTGCCAGCAGCTTAATGAGGTTGAACACTGAAGCTTTCTTT. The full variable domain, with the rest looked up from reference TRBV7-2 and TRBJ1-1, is GAGVSQSPSNKVTEKGKDVELRCDPISGHTALYWYRQSLGQGLEFLIYFQGNSAPDKSGLPSDRFSAERTGGSVSTLTIQRTQQEDSAVYLCASSLMRLNTEAFFGQGTRLTVV.